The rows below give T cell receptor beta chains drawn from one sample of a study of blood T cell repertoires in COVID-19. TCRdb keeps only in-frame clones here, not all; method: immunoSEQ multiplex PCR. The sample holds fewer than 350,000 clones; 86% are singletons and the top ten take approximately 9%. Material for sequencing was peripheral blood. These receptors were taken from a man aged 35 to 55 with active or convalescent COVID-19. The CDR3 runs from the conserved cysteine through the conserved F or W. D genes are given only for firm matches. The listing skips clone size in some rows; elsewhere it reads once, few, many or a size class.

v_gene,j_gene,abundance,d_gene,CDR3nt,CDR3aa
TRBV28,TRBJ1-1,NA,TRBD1,TGTGCCAGCAGTTTTCCCACAGCGACCGGGACAGTGAACACTGAAGCTTTCTTT,CASSFPTATGTVNTEAFF
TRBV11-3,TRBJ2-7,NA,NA,TGTGCCAGCAGCTTAGATCGAACAGGTTTCGAGCAGTACTTC,CASSLDRTGFEQYF
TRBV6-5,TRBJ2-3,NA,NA,TGTGCCAGCAGACAAAGAGGGTTCACAGATACGCAGTATTTT,CASRQRGFTDTQYF
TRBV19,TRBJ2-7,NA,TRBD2,TGTGCCAGTAGTAGGGAGGGAGTTAGCTACGAGCAGTACTTC,CASSREGVSYEQYF
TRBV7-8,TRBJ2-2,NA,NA,TGTGCCAGCAGCTTATGGGGCGGGGACACCGGGGAGCTGTTTTTT,CASSLWGGDTGELFF
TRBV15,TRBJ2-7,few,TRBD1,TGTGCCACCAGCAGACTACAGGGGTTCGAGCAGTACTTC,CATSRLQGFEQYF
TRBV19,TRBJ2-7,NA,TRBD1,TGTGCCAGTAGTATGGGACAGGGCCGGTACGAGCAGTACTTC,CASSMGQGRYEQYF
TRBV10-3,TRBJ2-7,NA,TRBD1,TGTGCCACCCAAGCCTTAGGACAGGGCTTCGAGCAGTACTTC,CATQALGQGFEQYF
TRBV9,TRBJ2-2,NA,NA,TGTGCCAGCAGCCCCTCCGGGAGCAGCGGGGAGCTGTTTTTT,CASSPSGSSGELFF
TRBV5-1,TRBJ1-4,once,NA,TGCGCCAGCAGCTATATTCCGGGTGAAAAACTGTTTTTT,CASSYIPGEKLFF
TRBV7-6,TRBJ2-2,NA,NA,TGTGCCAGCAGCCCCTCTTCCCCACAGAACACCGGGGAGCTGTTTTTT,CASSPSSPQNTGELFF
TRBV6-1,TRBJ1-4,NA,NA,TGTGCCAGCAGTGAAGTTCCGGGTCTAAATGAAAAACTGTTTTTT,CASSEVPGLNEKLFF
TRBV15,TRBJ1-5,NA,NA,TGTGCCACCAGCAGGGGGGAGGGGCCCCAGCATTTT,CATSRGEGPQHF
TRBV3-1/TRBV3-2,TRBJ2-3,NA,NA,TGTGCCAGCAGCCAAGAGGGCCCGACCGGGGCAGATACGCAGTATTTT,CASSQEGPTGADTQYF
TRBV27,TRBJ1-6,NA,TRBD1,TGTGCCACTACCCCCGCGGGGACAGGGTCTTCACCCCTCCACTTT,CATTPAGTGSSPLHF
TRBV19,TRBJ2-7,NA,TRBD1,TGTGCCAGTAACACCCCCGGGACAGGGAACGACGAGCAGTACTTC,CASNTPGTGNDEQYF
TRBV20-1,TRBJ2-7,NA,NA,TGCAGTGGACAGAACTCCTACGAGCAGTACTTC,CSGQNSYEQYF
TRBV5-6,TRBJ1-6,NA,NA,TGTGCCAGCAGCTTGCGGGGTCCGGGGGGATCACCCCTCCACTTT,CASSLRGPGGSPLHF
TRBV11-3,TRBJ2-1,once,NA,TGTGCCAGCAGCTCTAATTACCGGGACAAGAGAAGGCAGTTCTTC,CASSSNYRDKRRQFF
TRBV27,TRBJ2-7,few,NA,TGTGCCAGCAGTTTACCATCCTACGAGCAGTACTTC,CASSLPSYEQYF
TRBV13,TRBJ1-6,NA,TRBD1,TGTGCCAGCAGCTTTGGGACAGGGGGTAATAATTCACCCCTCCACTTT,CASSFGTGGNNSPLHF